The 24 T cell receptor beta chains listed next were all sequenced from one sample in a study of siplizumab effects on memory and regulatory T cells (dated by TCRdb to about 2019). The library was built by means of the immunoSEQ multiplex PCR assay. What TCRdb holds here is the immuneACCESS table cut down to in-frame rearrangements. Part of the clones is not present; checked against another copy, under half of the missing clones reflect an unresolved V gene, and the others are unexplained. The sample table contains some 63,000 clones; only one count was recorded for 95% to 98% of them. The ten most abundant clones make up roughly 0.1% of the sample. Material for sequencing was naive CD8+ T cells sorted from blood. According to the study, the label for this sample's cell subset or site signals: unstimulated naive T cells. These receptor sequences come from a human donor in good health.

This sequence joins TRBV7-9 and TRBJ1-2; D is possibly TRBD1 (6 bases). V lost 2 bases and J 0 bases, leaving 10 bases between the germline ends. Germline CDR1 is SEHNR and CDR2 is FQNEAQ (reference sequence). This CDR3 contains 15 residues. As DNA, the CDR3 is TGTGCCAGCAGCTTAATCGGACAGCCTAACTATGGCTACACCTTC. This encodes CASSLIGQPNYGYTF.

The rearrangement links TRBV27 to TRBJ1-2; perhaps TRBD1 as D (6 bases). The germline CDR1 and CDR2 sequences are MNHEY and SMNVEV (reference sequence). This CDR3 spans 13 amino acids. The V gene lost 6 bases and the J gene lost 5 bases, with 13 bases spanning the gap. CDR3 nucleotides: TGTGCCAGCAGCTCGGGGACACCGTATGGCTACACCTTC. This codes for CASSSGTPYGYTF.

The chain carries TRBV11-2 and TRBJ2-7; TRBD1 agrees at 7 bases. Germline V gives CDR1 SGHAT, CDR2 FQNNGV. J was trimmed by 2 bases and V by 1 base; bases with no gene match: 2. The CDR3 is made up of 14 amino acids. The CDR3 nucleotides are TGTGCCAGCAGCTTAGCCGGACAGGCCTACGAGCAGTACTTC. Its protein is CASSLAGQAYEQYF.

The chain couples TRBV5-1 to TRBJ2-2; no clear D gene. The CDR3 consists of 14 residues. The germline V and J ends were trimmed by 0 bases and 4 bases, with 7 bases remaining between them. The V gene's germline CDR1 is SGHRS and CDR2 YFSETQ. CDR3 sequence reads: CASSLDSFTGELFF. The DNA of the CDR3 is TGCGCCAGCAGCTTGGACAGCTTCACCGGGGAGCTGTTTTTT.

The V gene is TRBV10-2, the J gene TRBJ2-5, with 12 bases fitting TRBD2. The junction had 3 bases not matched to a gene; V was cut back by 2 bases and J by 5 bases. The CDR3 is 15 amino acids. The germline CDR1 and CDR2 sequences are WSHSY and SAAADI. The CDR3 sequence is CASSEVGTSGETQYF. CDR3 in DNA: TGCGCCAGCAGTGAGGTCGGGACTAGCGGGGAGACCCAGTACTTC.

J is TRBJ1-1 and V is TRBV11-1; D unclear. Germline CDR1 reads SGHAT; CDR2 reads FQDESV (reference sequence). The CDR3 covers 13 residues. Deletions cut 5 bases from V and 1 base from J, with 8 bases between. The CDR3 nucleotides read TGTGCCAGCAGCCCGGATCCGAACACTGAAGCTTTCTTT. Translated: CASSPDPNTEAFF.

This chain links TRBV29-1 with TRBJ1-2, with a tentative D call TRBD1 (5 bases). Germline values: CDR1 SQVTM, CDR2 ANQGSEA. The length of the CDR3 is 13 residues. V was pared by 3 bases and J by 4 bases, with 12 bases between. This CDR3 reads CSVEQGGVYGYTF. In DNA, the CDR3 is TGCAGCGTTGAGCAGGGAGGAGTCTATGGCTACACCTTC.

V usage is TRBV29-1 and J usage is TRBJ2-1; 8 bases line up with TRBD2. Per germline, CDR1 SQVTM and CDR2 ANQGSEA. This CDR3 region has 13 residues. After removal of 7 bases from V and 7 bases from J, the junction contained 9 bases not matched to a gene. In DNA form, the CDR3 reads TGCAGCGCGGTAGCGGGGCCTCTAAATGAGCAGTTCTTC. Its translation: CSAVAGPLNEQFF.

In DNA, the CDR3 is TGTGCCAGCAGCTCGCCCGGAAGCGCAGATACGCAGTATTTT. This translates into CASSSPGSADTQYF. The chain employs TRBV11-3 and TRBJ2-3, with no clear D. CDR1 and CDR2 (germline): SGHNT, YENEEA. The CDR3 is 14 residues long. Between the trimmed V and J ends, which lost 4 bases and 4 bases, there was a span of 12 bases.

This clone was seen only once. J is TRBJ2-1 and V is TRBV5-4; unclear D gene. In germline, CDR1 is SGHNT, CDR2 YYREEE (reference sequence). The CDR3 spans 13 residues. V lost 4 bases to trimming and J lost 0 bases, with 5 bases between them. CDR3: CASSAYSYNEQFF. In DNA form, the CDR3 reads TGTGCCAGCAGCGCTTACTCCTACAATGAGCAGTTCTTC.

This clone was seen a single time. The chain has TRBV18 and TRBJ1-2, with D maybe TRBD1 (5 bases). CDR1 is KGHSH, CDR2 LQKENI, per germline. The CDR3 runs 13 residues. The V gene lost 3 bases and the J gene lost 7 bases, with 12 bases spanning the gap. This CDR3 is CASSPEGASGYTF. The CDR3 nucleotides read TGTGCCAGCTCACCGGAAGGGGCATCTGGCTACACCTTC. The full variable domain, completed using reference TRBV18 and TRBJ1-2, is NAGVMQNPRHLVRRRGQEARLRCSPMKGHSHVYWYRQLPEEGLKFMVYLQKENIIDESGMPKERFSAEFPKEGPSILRIQQVVRGDSAAYFCASSPEGASGYTFGSGTRLTVV.

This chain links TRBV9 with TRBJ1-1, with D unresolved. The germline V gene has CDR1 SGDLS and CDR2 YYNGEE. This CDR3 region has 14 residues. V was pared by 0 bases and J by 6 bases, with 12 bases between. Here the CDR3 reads CASSVGPGYPEAFF. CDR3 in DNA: TGTGCCAGCAGCGTAGGGCCGGGGTACCCTGAAGCTTTCTTT.

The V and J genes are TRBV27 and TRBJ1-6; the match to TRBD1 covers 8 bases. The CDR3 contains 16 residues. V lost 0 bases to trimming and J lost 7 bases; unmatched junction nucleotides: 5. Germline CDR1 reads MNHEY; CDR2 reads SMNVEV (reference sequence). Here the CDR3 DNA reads TGTGCCAGCAGTTTATCAGGGGGACAGGTCAATTCACCCCTCCACTTT. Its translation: CASSLSGGQVNSPLHF.

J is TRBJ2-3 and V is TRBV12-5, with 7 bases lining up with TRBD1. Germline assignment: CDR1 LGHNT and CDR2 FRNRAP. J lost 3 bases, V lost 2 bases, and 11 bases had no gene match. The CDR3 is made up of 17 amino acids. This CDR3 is CASGLPSEGQNTDTQYF. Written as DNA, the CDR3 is TGTGCTAGTGGTTTGCCTTCCGAGGGACAGAATACAGATACGCAGTATTTT.

The CDR3 nucleotides are TGTGCCAGCAGCCCCTGGGACAGGGAGGCCGAGCAGTACTTC. Translated: CASSPWDREAEQYF. V and J are TRBV2 and TRBJ2-7, with 9 bases aligning to TRBD1. Germline values: CDR1 SNHLY, CDR2 FYNNEI. The CDR3 extends over 14 amino acids. V lost 6 bases to trimming and J lost 6 bases; unmatched junction nucleotides: 9. The variable domain in full, with the rest retrieved from reference TRBV2 and TRBJ2-7, is EPEVTQTPSHQVTQMGQEVILRCVPISNHLYFYWYRQILGQKVEFLVSFYNNEISEKSEIFDDQFSVERPDGSNFTLKIRSTKLEDSAMYFCASSPWDREAEQYFGPGTRLTVT.

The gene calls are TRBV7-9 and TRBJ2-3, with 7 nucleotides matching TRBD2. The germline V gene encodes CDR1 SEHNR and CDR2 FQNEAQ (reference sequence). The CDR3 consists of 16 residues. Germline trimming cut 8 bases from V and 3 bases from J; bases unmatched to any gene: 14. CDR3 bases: TGTGCCAGCTATTTGCTGGGACTAAGTCAAACAGATACGCAGTATTTT. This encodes CASYLLGLSQTDTQYF.

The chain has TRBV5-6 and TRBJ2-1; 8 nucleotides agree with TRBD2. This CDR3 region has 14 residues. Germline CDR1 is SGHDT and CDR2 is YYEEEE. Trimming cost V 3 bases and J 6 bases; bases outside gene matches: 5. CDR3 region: CASSSPGTSNEQFF. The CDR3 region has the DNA TGTGCCAGCAGCTCGCCCGGGACTAGCAATGAGCAGTTCTTC.

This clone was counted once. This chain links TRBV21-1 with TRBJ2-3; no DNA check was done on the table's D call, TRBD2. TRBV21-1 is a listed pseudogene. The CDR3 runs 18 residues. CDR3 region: CASSKNSGLNPGVDTQYF. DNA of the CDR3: TGTGCCAGCAGCAAAAATAGCGGTTTAAACCCGGGGGTAGATACGCAGTATTTT.

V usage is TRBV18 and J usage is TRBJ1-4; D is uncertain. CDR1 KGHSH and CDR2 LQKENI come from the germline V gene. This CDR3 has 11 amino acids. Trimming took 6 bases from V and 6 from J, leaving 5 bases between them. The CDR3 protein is CASSRDEKLFF. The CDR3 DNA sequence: TGTGCCAGCTCCCGGGATGAAAAACTGTTTTTT.

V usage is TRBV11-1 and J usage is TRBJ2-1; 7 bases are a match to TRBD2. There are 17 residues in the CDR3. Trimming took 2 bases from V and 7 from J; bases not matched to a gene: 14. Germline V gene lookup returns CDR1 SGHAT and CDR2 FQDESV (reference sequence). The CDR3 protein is CASSLLSSGDLFNEQFF. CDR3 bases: TGTGCCAGCAGCTTATTGTCTAGCGGCGACTTATTTAATGAGCAGTTCTTC.

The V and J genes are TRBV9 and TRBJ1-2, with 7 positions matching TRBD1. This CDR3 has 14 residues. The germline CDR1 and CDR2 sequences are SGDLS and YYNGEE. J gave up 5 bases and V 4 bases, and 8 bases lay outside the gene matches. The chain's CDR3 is CASSPGDSWYGYTF. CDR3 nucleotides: TGTGCCAGCAGCCCGGGGGACAGTTGGTATGGCTACACCTTC.

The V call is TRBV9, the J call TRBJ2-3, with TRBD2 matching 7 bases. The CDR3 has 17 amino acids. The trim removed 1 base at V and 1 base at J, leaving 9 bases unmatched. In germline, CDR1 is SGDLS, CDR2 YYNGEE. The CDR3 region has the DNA TGTGCCAGCAGCGTATGGGGAGGGGTTACGGGCACAGATACGCAGTATTTT. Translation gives CASSVWGGVTGTDTQYF.

CDR3 sequence: CSDLPGNYGYTF. The CDR3 DNA reads as TGCAGCGACCTCCCAGGGAACTATGGCTACACCTTC. The chain joins TRBV29-1 to TRBJ1-2; D possibly corresponds to TRBD1 (5 bases). V was clipped by 7 bases and J by 2 bases, with 11 bases between them. This CDR3 has 12 amino acids. The V gene's germline CDR1 is SQVTM and CDR2 ANQGSEA.

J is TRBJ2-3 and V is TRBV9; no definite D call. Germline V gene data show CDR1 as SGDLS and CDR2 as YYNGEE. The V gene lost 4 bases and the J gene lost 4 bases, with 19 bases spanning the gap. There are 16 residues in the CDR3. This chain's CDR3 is CASSSPASGLSDTQYF. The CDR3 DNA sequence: TGTGCCAGCAGCTCCCCCGCGTCTGGGCTTTCAGATACGCAGTATTTT.